This is a list of T cell receptor beta chains from one sample in a study of immune cell composition in non-small cell lung cancer. Method: immunoSEQ multiplex PCR; TCRdb's copy keeps in-frame clones and lacks some. This table has approximately 4,900 clones, just under 75% appearing once. Sequences were obtained from non-adjacent lung tissue. These receptors came from a human donor with non-small cell lung cancer. Both conserved end residues are part of each CDR3. D genes are given only for firm matches. Part of the rows lack a size; the others show once, few, many or a class for expanded clones.

D	V	size	J	CDR3	DNA
-	TRBV28	-	TRBJ2-5	CASSGWGRPGQETQYF	TGTGCCAGCAGTGGGTGGGGCCGACCGGGTCAAGAGACCCAGTACTTC
TRBD1	TRBV2	-	TRBJ2-3	CASRNRDSSDTQYF	TGTGCCAGCAGGAATCGGGACAGCTCAGATACGCAGTATTTT
TRBD1	TRBV2	-	TRBJ2-4	CASRDRDRGLNIQYF	TGTGCCAGCAGGGACCGGGACAGGGGTTTGAACATTCAGTACTTC
-	TRBV29-1	-	TRBJ2-5	CSVGGQSSPQETQYF	TGCAGCGTTGGTGGACAGTCCTCGCCCCAGGAGACCCAGTACTTC
-	TRBV28	-	TRBJ2-1	CASRSEGTATYNEQFF	TGTGCCAGCAGGTCGGAGGGGACAGCGACCTACAATGAGCAGTTCTTC
-	TRBV29-1	medium-sized	TRBJ2-2	CSVTTSGTGELFF	TGCAGCGTAACTACCTCGGGCACCGGGGAGCTGTTTTTT
-	TRBV5-1	few	TRBJ1-5	CASSPDSRNQPQHF	TGCGCCAGCAGCCCGGACAGCCGCAATCAGCCCCAGCATTTT
TRBD2	TRBV4-3	large	TRBJ2-7	CASSQDRWSSGGLSSYEQYF	TGCGCCAGCAGCCAAGATAGATGGTCTAGCGGGGGGCTTAGCTCCTACGAGCAGTACTTC
-	TRBV6-6	-	TRBJ1-4	CASSSGEKLFF	TGTGCCAGCAGTTCAGGAGAAAAACTGTTTTTT
-	TRBV12-2	-	TRBJ2-2	CASRLRGEGVTGELFF	TGTGCAAGTCGTCTAAGGGGGGAGGGCGTCACCGGGGAGCTGTTTTTT
-	TRBV7-9	-	TRBJ2-3	CASSLESTGTQYF	TGTGCCAGCAGCTTGGAAAGCACAGGAACGCAGTATTTT
-	TRBV27	once	TRBJ2-5	CASRDGGGVETQYF	TGTGCCAGCAGGGATGGCGGAGGGGTGGAGACCCAGTACTTC
-	TRBV9	-	TRBJ2-1	CASSTRSGEQFF	TGTGCCAGCAGCACACGCAGTGGTGAGCAGTTCTTC
-	TRBV9	-	TRBJ2-5	CASSSLTGSQRETQYF	TGTGCCAGCAGCTCCCTTACCGGGTCACAAAGGGAGACCCAGTACTTC
-	TRBV5-8	-	TRBJ2-6	CASSLYSSGANVLTF	TGTGCCAGCAGCTTGTATTCTTCTGGGGCCAACGTCCTGACTTTC
-	TRBV29-1	-	TRBJ1-3	CSVEQYTGNTIYF	TGCAGCGTTGAACAGTACACTGGAAACACCATATATTTT
-	TRBV27	-	TRBJ1-2	CASSLNQNYGYTF	TGTGCCAGCAGTTTAAACCAGAACTATGGCTACACCTTC
TRBD1	TRBV6-5	-	TRBJ2-7	CASSSPGQGAYEQYF	TGTGCCAGCAGTTCCCCGGGACAGGGGGCCTACGAGCAGTACTTC
TRBD1	TRBV28	medium-sized	TRBJ1-5	CASSPTRDRVSNQPQHF	TGTGCCAGCAGTCCCACTCGCGACAGGGTAAGCAATCAGCCCCAGCATTTT
-	TRBV5-6	-	TRBJ2-3	CASSLGTALKTDTQYF	TGTGCCAGCAGCTTGGGCACAGCCCTCAAGACAGATACGCAGTATTTT
TRBD2	TRBV28	-	TRBJ2-1	CASSLQAGGPDEQFF	TGTGCCAGCAGTTTACAAGCGGGAGGGCCCGATGAGCAGTTCTTC
TRBD1	TRBV7-2	-	TRBJ2-2	CASRKTGTGVIGELFF	TGTGCCAGCAGGAAGACTGGGACAGGGGTTATCGGGGAGCTGTTTTTT
-	TRBV27	-	TRBJ2-4	CASSSAGTLNIQYF	TGTGCCAGCAGTTCGGCCGGGACACTAAACATTCAGTACTTC
TRBD1	TRBV4-1	-	TRBJ1-1	CASSQEMDRENTEAFF	TGCGCCAGCAGCCAAGAGATGGACAGGGAGAACACTGAAGCTTTCTTT
TRBD2	TRBV7-2	-	TRBJ2-7	CASSLSFVRGEDEQYF	TGTGCCAGCAGCTTAAGCTTTGTACGGGGGGAGGACGAGCAGTACTTC
-	TRBV7-9	-	TRBJ2-7	CASSLGDPATYEQYF	TGTGCCAGCAGCTTAGGAGACCCAGCGACGTACGAGCAGTACTTC
-	TRBV5-1	-	TRBJ2-1	CASSFLGRTSLNEQFF	TGCGCCAGCAGCTTTCTGGGCCGCACTAGCCTCAATGAGCAGTTCTTC
-	TRBV2	-	TRBJ2-1	CASNQGEQFF	TGTGCCTCTAACCAGGGGGAGCAGTTCTTC